A selection of T cell receptor beta chains follows, all from one sample in a study of blood T cell repertoires in COVID-19. Profiled with immunoSEQ multiplex PCR; TCRdb holds only in-frame clones, not every one. The data hold approximately 81,000 clones, with roughly 78% observed a single time. The sequencing sample was made of peripheral blood. The receptors here all came from a human donor in a cohort sampled during active COVID-19. The CDR3 runs from the conserved cysteine through the conserved F or W. D genes are given only for firm matches. The size of a clone is reported for some rows only, either as once, few or many, or as a class for expanded clones.

v_call: TRBV11-1
d_call: .
j_call: TRBJ2-1
clone_size: .
cdr3_aa: CASSSGSRANEQFF
cdr3_nt: TGTGCCAGCAGCTCAGGGTCCCGTGCTAATGAGCAGTTCTTC

v_call: TRBV25-1
d_call: .
j_call: TRBJ1-1
clone_size: .
cdr3_aa: CASSEYVGLSEAFF
cdr3_nt: TGTGCCAGCAGTGAATATGTTGGGCTATCGGAAGCTTTCTTT

v_call: TRBV4-1
d_call: TRBD1
j_call: TRBJ1-5
clone_size: .
cdr3_aa: CASSQDGGTGSQPQHF
cdr3_nt: TGCGCCAGCAGCCAAGATGGAGGGACAGGGAGCCAGCCCCAGCATTTT

v_call: TRBV5-6
d_call: TRBD1
j_call: TRBJ1-2
clone_size: few
cdr3_aa: CASSGQGAGNGYTF
cdr3_nt: TGTGCCAGCAGCGGACAGGGAGCAGGGAATGGCTACACCTTC

v_call: TRBV7-6
d_call: .
j_call: TRBJ2-7
clone_size: .
cdr3_aa: CASSSDGGGVGEQYF
cdr3_nt: TGTGCCAGCAGCTCGGATGGCGGCGGGGTGGGCGAGCAGTACTTC

v_call: TRBV29-1
d_call: TRBD2
j_call: TRBJ2-1
clone_size: .
cdr3_aa: CSAAPSGGIHEQFF
cdr3_nt: TGCAGCGCCGCCCCCAGCGGGGGCATTCATGAGCAGTTCTTC

v_call: TRBV5-4
d_call: .
j_call: TRBJ2-7
clone_size: .
cdr3_aa: CASSGEGWGRSYEQYF
cdr3_nt: TGTGCCAGCAGCGGGGAGGGTTGGGGGCGGTCCTACGAGCAGTACTTC

v_call: TRBV12-3/TRBV12-4
d_call: .
j_call: TRBJ1-5
clone_size: .
cdr3_aa: CASSLVRDQPQHF
cdr3_nt: TGTGCCAGCAGTTTAGTCCGGGATCAGCCCCAGCATTTT

v_call: TRBV7-9
d_call: .
j_call: TRBJ2-7
clone_size: .
cdr3_aa: CASSSDYEQYF
cdr3_nt: TGTGCCAGCAGCTCAGACTACGAGCAGTACTTC

v_call: TRBV3-1/TRBV3-2
d_call: TRBD1
j_call: TRBJ2-7
clone_size: .
cdr3_aa: CASSRTVTGIYEQYF
cdr3_nt: TGTGCCAGCAGCCGCACCGTGACAGGGATCTACGAGCAGTACTTC

v_call: TRBV5-1
d_call: .
j_call: TRBJ1-3
clone_size: few
cdr3_aa: CASSLIQGNTIYF
cdr3_nt: TGCGCCAGCAGCTTGATACAAGGAAACACCATATATTTT

v_call: TRBV4-1
d_call: TRBD1
j_call: TRBJ2-6
clone_size: .
cdr3_aa: CASSQTGSGANVLTF
cdr3_nt: TGCGCCAGCAGCCAGACAGGGTCCGGGGCCAACGTCCTGACTTTC

v_call: TRBV9
d_call: .
j_call: TRBJ2-2
clone_size: .
cdr3_aa: CASSALEGKGRSDGRELFF
cdr3_nt: TGTGCCAGCAGCGCCTTAGAGGGTAAGGGTAGAAGTGATGGTCGGGAGCTGTTTTTT

v_call: TRBV5-1
d_call: .
j_call: TRBJ2-2
clone_size: .
cdr3_aa: CASSLDRANTGELFF
cdr3_nt: TGCGCCAGCAGCTTGGACAGGGCCAACACCGGGGAGCTGTTTTTT

v_call: TRBV7-3
d_call: .
j_call: TRBJ1-1
clone_size: few
cdr3_aa: CASSLGGAMNTEAFF
cdr3_nt: TGTGCCAGCAGCTTAGGAGGAGCTATGAACACTGAAGCTTTCTTT

v_call: TRBV19
d_call: .
j_call: TRBJ2-2
clone_size: once
cdr3_aa: CASKINSQANTGELFF
cdr3_nt: TGTGCCAGTAAAATTAATAGTCAGGCGAACACCGGGGAGCTGTTTTTT

v_call: TRBV10-3
d_call: .
j_call: TRBJ2-7
clone_size: .
cdr3_aa: CAISPGVDEQYF
cdr3_nt: TGTGCCATCAGTCCGGGGGTCGACGAGCAGTACTTC

v_call: TRBV7-9
d_call: .
j_call: TRBJ2-7
clone_size: .
cdr3_aa: CASSLGQGHEQYF
cdr3_nt: TGTGCCAGCAGCTTAGGGCAGGGTCACGAGCAGTACTTC

v_call: TRBV19
d_call: .
j_call: TRBJ2-7
clone_size: .
cdr3_aa: CASSIDGPRGRGPTYEQYF
cdr3_nt: TGTGCCAGTAGTATAGATGGCCCCCGGGGCAGGGGACCTACGTACGAGCAGTACTTC

v_call: TRBV5-1
d_call: TRBD2
j_call: TRBJ2-1
clone_size: .
cdr3_aa: CASSLGLADGYNEQFF
cdr3_nt: TGCGCCAGCAGCTTAGGACTAGCGGATGGATACAATGAGCAGTTCTTC

v_call: TRBV25-1
d_call: TRBD1
j_call: TRBJ2-7
clone_size: .
cdr3_aa: CATYLDRRRYEQYF
cdr3_nt: TGTGCCACCTATTTGGACAGGCGGCGATACGAGCAGTACTTC

v_call: TRBV6-1
d_call: .
j_call: TRBJ1-3
clone_size: .
cdr3_aa: CASSDRQARGGDTIYF
cdr3_nt: TGTGCCAGCAGTGACAGACAGGCAAGGGGGGGAGACACCATATATTTT

v_call: TRBV4-3
d_call: .
j_call: TRBJ1-2
clone_size: .
cdr3_aa: CASSQDNPGPYGYTF
cdr3_nt: TGCGCCAGCAGCCAAGATAACCCAGGTCCCTATGGCTACACCTTC

v_call: TRBV6-5
d_call: TRBD1
j_call: TRBJ2-7
clone_size: once
cdr3_aa: CASSTGQGLYEQYF
cdr3_nt: TGTGCCAGCAGTACGGGACAGGGTCTCTACGAGCAGTACTTC

v_call: TRBV6-5
d_call: TRBD1
j_call: TRBJ1-5
clone_size: .
cdr3_aa: CASSYSGTGNQPQHF
cdr3_nt: TGTGCCAGCAGTTACTCGGGGACAGGGAATCAGCCCCAGCATTTT

v_call: TRBV25-1
d_call: .
j_call: TRBJ1-1
clone_size: .
cdr3_aa: CASSGQITEAFF
cdr3_nt: TGTGCCAGCAGTGGACAGATCACTGAAGCTTTCTTT

v_call: TRBV6-5
d_call: TRBD1
j_call: TRBJ1-4
clone_size: .
cdr3_aa: CASSSSGGNEKLFF
cdr3_nt: TGTGCCAGCAGTTCTTCAGGGGGGAATGAAAAACTGTTTTTT

v_call: TRBV6-6
d_call: TRBD1
j_call: TRBJ1-2
clone_size: once
cdr3_aa: CASSYSPDRGGYTF
cdr3_nt: TGTGCCAGCAGTTACTCGCCAGACAGGGGTGGCTACACCTTC